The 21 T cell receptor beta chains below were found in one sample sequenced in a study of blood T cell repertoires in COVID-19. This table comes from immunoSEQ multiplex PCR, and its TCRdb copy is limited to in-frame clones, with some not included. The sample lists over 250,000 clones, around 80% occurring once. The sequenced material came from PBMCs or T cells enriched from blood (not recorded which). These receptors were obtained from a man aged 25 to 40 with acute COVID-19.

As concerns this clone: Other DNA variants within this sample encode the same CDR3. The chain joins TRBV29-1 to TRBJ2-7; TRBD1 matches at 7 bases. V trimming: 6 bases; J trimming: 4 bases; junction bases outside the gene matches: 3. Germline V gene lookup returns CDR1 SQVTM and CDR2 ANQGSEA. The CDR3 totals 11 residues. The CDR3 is CSVGDSYEQYV. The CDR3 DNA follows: TGCAGCGTCGGGGACAGTTACGAGCAGTACGTC.

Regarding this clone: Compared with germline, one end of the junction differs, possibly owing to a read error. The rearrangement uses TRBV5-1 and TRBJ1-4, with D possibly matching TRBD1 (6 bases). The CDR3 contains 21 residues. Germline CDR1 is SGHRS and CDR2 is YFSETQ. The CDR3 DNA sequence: TGTGCCAGCAGCTTGGGGGTCCCTCAGGGGTCCTTTCGTACAACTAATGAAAAACTGTTTTTT. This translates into CASSLGVPQGSFRTTNEKLFF. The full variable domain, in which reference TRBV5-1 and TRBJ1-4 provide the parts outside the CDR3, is KAGVTQTPRYLIKTRGQQVTLSCSPISGHRSVSWYQQTPGQGLQFLFEYFSETQRNKGNFPGRFSGRQFSNSRSEMNVSTLELGDSALYLCASSLGVPQGSFRTTNEKLFFGSGTQLSVL.

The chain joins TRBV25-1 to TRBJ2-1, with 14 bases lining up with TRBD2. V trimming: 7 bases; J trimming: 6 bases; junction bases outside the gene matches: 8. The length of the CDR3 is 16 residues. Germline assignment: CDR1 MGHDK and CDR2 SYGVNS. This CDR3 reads CASKGTSGSGSNEQFF. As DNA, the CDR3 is TGTGCCAGCAAGGGGACTAGCGGGAGCGGGTCCAATGAGCAGTTCTTC.

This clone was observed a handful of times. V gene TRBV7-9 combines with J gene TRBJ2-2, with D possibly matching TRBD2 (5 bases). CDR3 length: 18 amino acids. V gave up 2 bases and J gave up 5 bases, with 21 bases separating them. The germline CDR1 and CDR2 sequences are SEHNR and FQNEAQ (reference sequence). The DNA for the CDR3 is TGTGCCAGCAGCTTAATGTTCACTAGACCCGACTTTACCGGGGAGCTGTTTTTT. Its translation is CASSLMFTRPDFTGELFF.

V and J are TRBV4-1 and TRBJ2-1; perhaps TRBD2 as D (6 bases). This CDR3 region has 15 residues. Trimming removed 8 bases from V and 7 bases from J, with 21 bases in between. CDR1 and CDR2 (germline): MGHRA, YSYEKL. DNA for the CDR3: TGCGCCAGCGCGCAAATCGGAGGGCCGCTGAATGAGCAGTTCTTC. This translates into CASAQIGGPLNEQFF.

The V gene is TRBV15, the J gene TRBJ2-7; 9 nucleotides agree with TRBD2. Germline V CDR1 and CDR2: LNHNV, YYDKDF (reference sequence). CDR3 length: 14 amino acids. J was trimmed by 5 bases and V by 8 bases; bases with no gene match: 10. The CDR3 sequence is CATRDSGRVDEQYV. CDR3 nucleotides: TGTGCCACCCGAGATAGCGGGAGAGTCGACGAGCAGTACGTC.

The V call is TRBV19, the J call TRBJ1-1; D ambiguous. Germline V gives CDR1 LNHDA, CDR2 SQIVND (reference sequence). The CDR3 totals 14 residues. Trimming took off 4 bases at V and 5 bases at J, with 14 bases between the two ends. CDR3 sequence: CASSTWAPMTEAFF. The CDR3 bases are TGTGCCAGTAGTACCTGGGCCCCAATGACTGAAGCTTTCTTT.

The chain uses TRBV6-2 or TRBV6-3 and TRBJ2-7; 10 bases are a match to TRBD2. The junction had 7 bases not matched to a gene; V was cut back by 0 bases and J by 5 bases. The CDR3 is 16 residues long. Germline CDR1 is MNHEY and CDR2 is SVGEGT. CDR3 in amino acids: CASSYSSLAGVHEQYV. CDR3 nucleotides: TGTGCCAGCAGTTACTCATCGCTAGCGGGAGTCCACGAGCAGTACGTC.

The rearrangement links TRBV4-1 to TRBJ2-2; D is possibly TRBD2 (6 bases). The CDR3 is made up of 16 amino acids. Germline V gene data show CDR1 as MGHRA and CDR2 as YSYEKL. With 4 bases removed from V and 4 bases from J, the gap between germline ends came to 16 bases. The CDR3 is CASSPRVAVLTGELFF. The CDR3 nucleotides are TGCGCCAGCAGCCCCCGGGTAGCGGTCCTCACCGGGGAGCTGTTTTTT.

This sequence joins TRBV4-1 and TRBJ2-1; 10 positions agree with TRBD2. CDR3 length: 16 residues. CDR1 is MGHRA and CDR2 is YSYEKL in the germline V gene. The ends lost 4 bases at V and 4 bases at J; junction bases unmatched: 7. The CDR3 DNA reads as TGCGCCAGCAGCCCCTTAGCGGGGGGCCTATACAATGAGCAGTTCTTC. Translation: CASSPLAGGLYNEQFF.

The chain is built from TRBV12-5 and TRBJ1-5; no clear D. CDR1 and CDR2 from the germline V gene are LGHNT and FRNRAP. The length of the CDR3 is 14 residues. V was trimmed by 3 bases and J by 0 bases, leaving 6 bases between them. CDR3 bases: TGTGCTAGTGGTTTTCAGGTTAGCAATCAGCCCCAGCATTTT. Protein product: CASGFQVSNQPQHF.

CDR3 DNA: TGTGCCAGCAGCTCAATAGACAGGTTAATCTCTGGAAACACCATATATTTT. Its protein is CASSSIDRLISGNTIYF. The chain combines TRBV5-8 with TRBJ1-3; maybe TRBD1 (6 bases). The V gene's germline CDR1 is SGHTS and CDR2 YDEGEE. Trimming pared 3 bases from V and 0 bases from J, leaving 16 bases between. The length of the CDR3 is 17 residues.

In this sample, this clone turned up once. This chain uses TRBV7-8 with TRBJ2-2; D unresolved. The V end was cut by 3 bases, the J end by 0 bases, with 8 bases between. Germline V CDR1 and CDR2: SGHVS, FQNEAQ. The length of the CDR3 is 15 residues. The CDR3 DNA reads TGTGCCAGCAGCTTCATGACAACGAACACCGGGGAGCTGTTTTTT. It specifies CASSFMTTNTGELFF.

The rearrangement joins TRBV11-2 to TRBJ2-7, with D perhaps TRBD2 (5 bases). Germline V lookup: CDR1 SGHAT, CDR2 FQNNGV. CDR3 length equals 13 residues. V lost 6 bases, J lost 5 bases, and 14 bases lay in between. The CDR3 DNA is TGTGCCAGCAGGTCCGCAGGAGGCCACGAGCAGTACGTC. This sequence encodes CASRSAGGHEQYV.

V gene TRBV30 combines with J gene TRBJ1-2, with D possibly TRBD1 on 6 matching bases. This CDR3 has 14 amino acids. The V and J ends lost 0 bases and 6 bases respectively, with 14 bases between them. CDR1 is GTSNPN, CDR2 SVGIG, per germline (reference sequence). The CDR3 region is CAWSVRSRGNGYTF. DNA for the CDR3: TGTGCCTGGAGTGTACGGTCCAGGGGAAATGGCTACACCTTC.

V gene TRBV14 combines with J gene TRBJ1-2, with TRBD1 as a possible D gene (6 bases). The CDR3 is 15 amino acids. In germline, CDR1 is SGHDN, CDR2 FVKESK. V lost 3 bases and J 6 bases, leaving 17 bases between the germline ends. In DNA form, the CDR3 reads TGTGCCAGCAGCCACCTCGAGTGGGGGGGCAATGGCTACACCTTC. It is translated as CASSHLEWGGNGYTF.

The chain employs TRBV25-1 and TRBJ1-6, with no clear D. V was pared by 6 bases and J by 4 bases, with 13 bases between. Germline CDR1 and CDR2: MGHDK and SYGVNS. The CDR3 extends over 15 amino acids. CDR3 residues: CASSLNLEYNSPLHF. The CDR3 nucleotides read TGTGCCAGCAGCCTAAACCTGGAGTATAATTCACCCCTCCACTTT.

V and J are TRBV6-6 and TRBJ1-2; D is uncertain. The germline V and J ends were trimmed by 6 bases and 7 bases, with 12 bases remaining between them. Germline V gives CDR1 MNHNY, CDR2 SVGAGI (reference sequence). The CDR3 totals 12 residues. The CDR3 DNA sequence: TGTGCCAGCAGAGACGCGGGTTCTGGCTACACCTTC. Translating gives CASRDAGSGYTF.

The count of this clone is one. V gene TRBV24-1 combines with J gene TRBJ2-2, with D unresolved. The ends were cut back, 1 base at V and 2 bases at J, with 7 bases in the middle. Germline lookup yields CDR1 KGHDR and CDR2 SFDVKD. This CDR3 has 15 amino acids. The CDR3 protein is CATSDFATNTGELFF. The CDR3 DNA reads TGTGCCACCAGTGATTTCGCGACTAACACCGGGGAGCTGTTTTTT.

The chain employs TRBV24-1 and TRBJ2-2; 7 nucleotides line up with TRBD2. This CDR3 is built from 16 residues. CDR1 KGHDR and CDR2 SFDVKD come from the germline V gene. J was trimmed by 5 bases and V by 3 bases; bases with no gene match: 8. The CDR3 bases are TGTGCCACCAGTGATACGGGACTACTCGGAACCGGGGAGCTGTTTTTT. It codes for CATSDTGLLGTGELFF.

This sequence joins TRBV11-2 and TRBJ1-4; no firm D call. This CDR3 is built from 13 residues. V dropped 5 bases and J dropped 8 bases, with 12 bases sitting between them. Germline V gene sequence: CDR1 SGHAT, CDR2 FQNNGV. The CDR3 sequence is CASSRQPAEKLFF. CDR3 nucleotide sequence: TGTGCCAGCAGCCGACAACCGGCCGAAAAACTGTTTTTT.